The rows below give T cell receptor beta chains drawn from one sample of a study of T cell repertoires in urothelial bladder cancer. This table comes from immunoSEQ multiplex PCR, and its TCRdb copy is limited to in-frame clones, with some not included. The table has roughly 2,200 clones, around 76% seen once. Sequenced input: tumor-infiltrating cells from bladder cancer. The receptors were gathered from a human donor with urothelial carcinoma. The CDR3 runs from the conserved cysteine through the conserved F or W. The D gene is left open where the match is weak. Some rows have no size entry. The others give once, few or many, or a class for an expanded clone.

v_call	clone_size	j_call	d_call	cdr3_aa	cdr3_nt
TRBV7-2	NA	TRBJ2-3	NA	CASSEDYLSTDTQYF	TGTGCCAGCAGCGAAGACTACCTCAGCACAGATACGCAGTATTTT
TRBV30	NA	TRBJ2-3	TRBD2	CASGLAGGPGTDTQYF	TGTGCCTCGGGACTAGCGGGGGGGCCGGGCACAGATACGCAGTATTTT
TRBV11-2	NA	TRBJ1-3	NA	CASSLVRAGNTIYF	TGTGCCAGCAGCTTAGTTAGGGCTGGAAACACCATATATTTT
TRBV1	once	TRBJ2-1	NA	CTSSFGLARNEQFF	TGCACCAGCAGCTTCGGACTAGCAAGGAATGAGCAGTTCTTC
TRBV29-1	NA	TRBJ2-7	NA	CSASTGREQYF	TGCAGCGCCTCGACCGGCCGGGAGCAGTACTTC
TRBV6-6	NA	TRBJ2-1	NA	CASILSGEQFF	TGTGCCAGCATATTAAGTGGTGAGCAGTTCTTC
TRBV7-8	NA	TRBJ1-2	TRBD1	CASSLSGTGEGYTF	TGTGCCAGCAGCTTATCCGGGACAGGGGAAGGCTACACCTTC
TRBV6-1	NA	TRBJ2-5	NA	CASTTGLETQYF	TGTGCCAGCACCACAGGGTTAGAGACCCAGTACTTC
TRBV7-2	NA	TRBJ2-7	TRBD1	CASRPGQGLFEQYF	TGTGCCAGCAGACCCGGACAGGGATTGTTCGAGCAGTACTTC
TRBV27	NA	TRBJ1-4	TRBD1	CASSLSGTGVEKLFF	TGTGCCAGCAGTTTATCGGGGACAGGGGTCGAAAAACTGTTTTTT
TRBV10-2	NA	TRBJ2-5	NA	CASSESPLRRPRETQYF	TGCGCCAGCAGTGAGTCGCCCCTTCGCAGGCCGCGGGAGACCCAGTACTTC
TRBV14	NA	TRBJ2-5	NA	CASSQVYGTETQYF	TGTGCCAGCAGCCAAGTATACGGTACAGAGACCCAGTACTTC
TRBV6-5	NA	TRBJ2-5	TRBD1	CASTSRDRGLETQYF	TGTGCCAGCACTTCCCGGGACAGGGGTTTAGAGACCCAGTACTTC
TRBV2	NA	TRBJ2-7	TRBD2	CASRASSGTSGGWGYEQYF	TGTGCCAGCAGAGCCTCCTCAGGGACTAGCGGGGGTTGGGGATACGAGCAGTACTTC
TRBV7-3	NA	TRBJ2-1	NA	CASSLDLPPVGEQFF	TGTGCCAGCAGCTTAGATTTGCCCCCGGTTGGTGAGCAGTTCTTC
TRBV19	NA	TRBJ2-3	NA	CASSTVGAGGTDTQYF	TGTGCCAGTAGTACCGTTGGGGCGGGCGGCACAGATACGCAGTATTTT
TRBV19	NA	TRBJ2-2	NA	CASSMGVQAARGGELFF	TGTGCCAGTAGTATGGGGGTACAGGCGGCTCGTGGCGGGGAGCTGTTTTTT
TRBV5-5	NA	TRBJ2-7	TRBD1	CASSFTGTGAYEQYF	TGTGCCAGCAGCTTCACCGGGACAGGGGCTTACGAGCAGTACTTC
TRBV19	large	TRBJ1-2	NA	CASSVSTSGVYGYTF	TGTGCCAGTAGTGTATCGACATCGGGCGTCTATGGCTACACCTTC
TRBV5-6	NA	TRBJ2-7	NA	CASSLKHLYEQYF	TGTGCCAGCAGCTTAAAACACCTCTACGAGCAGTACTTC
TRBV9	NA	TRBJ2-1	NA	CASSLFNEQFF	TGTGCCAGCAGCCTGTTCAATGAGCAGTTCTTC
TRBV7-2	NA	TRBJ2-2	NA	CASSSGGRTGELFF	TGTGCCAGCAGCTCGGGGGGCAGGACCGGGGAGCTGTTTTTT
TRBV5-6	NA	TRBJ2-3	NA	CASSLGLGTDTQYF	TGTGCCAGCAGCTTGGGACTGGGCACAGATACGCAGTATTTT
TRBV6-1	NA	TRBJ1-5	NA	CASSFRGPDQPQHF	TGTGCCAGCAGCTTTCGTGGACCCGATCAGCCCCAGCATTTT
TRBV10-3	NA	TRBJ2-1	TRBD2	CAIRNVTSWVEQFF	TGTGCCATCAGAAATGTGACTAGCTGGGTTGAGCAGTTCTTC
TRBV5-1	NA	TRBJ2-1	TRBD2	CASKAGGPSNEQFF	TGCGCCAGCAAAGCGGGGGGGCCCTCCAATGAGCAGTTCTTC
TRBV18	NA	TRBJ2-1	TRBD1	CASSPQQGVYNEQFF	TGTGCCAGCTCACCACAACAGGGGGTCTACAATGAGCAGTTCTTC
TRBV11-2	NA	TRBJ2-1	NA	CASSLAGSLNEQFF	TGTGCCAGCAGCTTAGCGGGATCCCTCAATGAGCAGTTCTTC
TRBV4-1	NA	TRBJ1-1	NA	CASSQVSWFTEAFF	TGCGCCAGCAGCCAAGTCTCATGGTTCACTGAAGCTTTCTTT
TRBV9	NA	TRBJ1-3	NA	CASSVSGLTGNTIYF	TGTGCCAGCAGCGTTTCGGGGCTGACTGGAAACACCATATATTTT
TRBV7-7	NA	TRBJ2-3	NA	CASSLGLSDTQYF	TGTGCCAGCAGCTTGGGACTTTCAGATACGCAGTATTTT
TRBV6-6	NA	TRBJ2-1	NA	CASGVRAEGNEQFF	TGTGCCAGCGGGGTGAGAGCGGAGGGCAATGAGCAGTTCTTC
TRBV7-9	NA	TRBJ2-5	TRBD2	CASSPIGGGTETQYF	TGTGCCAGCAGCCCGATCGGGGGGGGCACAGAGACCCAGTACTTC
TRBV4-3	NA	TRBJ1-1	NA	CASSQGPDIMNTEAFF	TGCGCCAGCAGCCAAGGGCCGGACATTATGAACACTGAAGCTTTCTTT
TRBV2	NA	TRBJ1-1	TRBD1	CASSGQGRGEAFF	TGTGCCAGCAGTGGACAGGGTCGGGGTGAAGCTTTCTTT
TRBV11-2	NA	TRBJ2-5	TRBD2	CASTLTRGRGKETQYF	TGTGCCAGCACCTTAACACGAGGGAGGGGAAAAGAGACCCAGTACTTC
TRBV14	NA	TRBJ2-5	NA	CASSQAKISRKETQYF	TGTGCCAGCAGCCAAGCCAAGATATCAAGGAAGGAGACCCAGTACTTC
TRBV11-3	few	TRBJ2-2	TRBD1	CASSEIRDRGLTGELFF	TGTGCCAGCAGCGAAATCCGGGACAGGGGACTTACCGGGGAGCTGTTTTTT
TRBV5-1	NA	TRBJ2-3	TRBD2	CASSFWLAGRPDTQYF	TGCGCCAGCAGCTTTTGGCTAGCGGGACGACCAGATACGCAGTATTTT
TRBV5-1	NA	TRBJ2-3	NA	CASSSLSGSTDTQYF	TGCGCCAGCAGCTCTTTGAGCGGTAGCACAGATACGCAGTATTTT